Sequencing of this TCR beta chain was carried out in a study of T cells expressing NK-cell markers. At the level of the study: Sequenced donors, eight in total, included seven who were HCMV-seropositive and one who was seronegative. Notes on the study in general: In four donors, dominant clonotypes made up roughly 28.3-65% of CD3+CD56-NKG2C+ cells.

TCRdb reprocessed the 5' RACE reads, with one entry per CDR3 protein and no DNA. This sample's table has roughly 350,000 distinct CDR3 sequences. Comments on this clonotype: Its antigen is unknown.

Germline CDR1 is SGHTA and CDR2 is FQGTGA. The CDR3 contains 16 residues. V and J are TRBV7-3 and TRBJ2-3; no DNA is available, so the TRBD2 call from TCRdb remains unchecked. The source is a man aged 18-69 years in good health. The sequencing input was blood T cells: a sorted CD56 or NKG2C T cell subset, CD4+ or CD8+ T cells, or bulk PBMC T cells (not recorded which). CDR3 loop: CASSPTGLTTTDTQYF.